This is a list of T cell receptor beta chains from one sample in a study of blood T cell repertoires in COVID-19. Sequenced by immunoSEQ multiplex PCR; TCRdb stores in-frame clones only, minus some. The sample includes approximately 500,000 clones, roughly 88% of them seen just once. Sequenced material: PBMCs or T cells enriched from blood (not recorded which). The receptors originated from a woman in her forties who had recovered from COVID-19. CDR3s leave out the opening cysteine and the closing phenylalanine or tryptophan.

>TRBV28
ASTLSGAGISGNTIY
>TRBV7-9
ASSPGT
>TRBV5-4
ASSLDRVSDTQY
>TRBV29-1
SVRKGVAGPQPYEQY
>TRBV5-4
ASSLVTDNEKLF
>TRBV6-6
ASRDGDRYNYGYT
>TRBV5-1
ASSLGGAVLSNEQF
>TRBV6-5
ASGTEGTGVYEQY
>TRBV29-1
SVVMAGGRDTQY
>TRBV7-8
ASSLMLAGVPDTQY
>TRBV6-5
ASSQMTENTGELF
>TRBV11-2
ASSLGGRVAF
>TRBV12-5
ASGLTVRGNQPQH
>TRBV6-2/TRBV6-3
ASSRHSGVHGYT
>TRBV11-3
ASSSGSSGNTIY
>TRBV14
ASSSDRFYGYT
>TRBV19
ASSIYALLNTEAF
>TRBV5-1
ASSLGQMNTEAF
>TRBV7-9
ASSPPGQIYGYT
>TRBV13
ASSIRDFNSPLH
>TRBV5-1
ASPLSSSGRGHEQY
>TRBV19
ARHYRGRWEKLF
>TRBV7-2
ASSNRGAGNTIY
>TRBV11-2
ASSLGQGAWEQY
>TRBV6-1
ASSERAGVGETQY
>TRBV4-3
ASSHLGQNTGELF